The 10 T cell receptor beta chains reported below all come from one sample, sequenced in a study of blood T cell repertoires in COVID-19. The table came from immunoSEQ multiplex PCR; TCRdb's copy has only in-frame clones and leaves some out. Of over 95,000 clones in the sample, about 88% were seen once. Sequencing was done on a sample of peripheral blood. Source of these receptors: a woman between 65 and 79 years old who had recovered from COVID-19.

The chain employs TRBV5-1 and TRBJ2-7, with TRBD1 matching over 12 bases. The germline V gene encodes CDR1 SGHRS and CDR2 YFSETQ. The CDR3 contains 18 residues. Germline trimming cut 4 bases from V and 0 bases from J; bases unmatched to any gene: 11. CDR3 DNA sequence: TGCGCCAGCAGCACAGGGACAGGGGGCCTGTGGGGCTCCTACGAGCAGTACTTC. Protein product: CASSTGTGGLWGSYEQYF.

CDR3 loop: CARSTASGRSYEQYF. The CDR3 DNA reads as TGTGCCAGAAGCACCGCTAGCGGGAGGTCCTACGAGCAGTACTTC. The chain is built from TRBV5-3 and TRBJ2-7; TRBD2 aligns across 11 bases. TRBV5-3 is known as an ORF, though its function is uncertain. The CDR3 extends over 15 amino acids. Trimming cost V 4 bases and J 1 base; bases outside gene matches: 4.

The chain combines TRBV3-1 (or the pseudogene TRBV3-2) with TRBJ2-7, with D hard to call. CDR3 size: 13 residues. CDR1 LGHDT and CDR2 YNNKEL come from the germline V gene (reference sequence). V was shortened by 2 bases and J by 2 bases, with 7 bases between the two germline ends. The CDR3 loop reads CASSQLVTYEQYF. CDR3 bases: TGTGCCAGCAGCCAACTCGTAACCTACGAGCAGTACTTC.

The rearrangement joins TRBV7-3 to TRBJ2-3; D uncertain. From germline, CDR1 is SGHTA and CDR2 FQGTGA. The V end was cut by 4 bases, the J end by 2 bases, with 4 bases between. The CDR3 spans 12 residues. CDR3 nucleotides: TGTGCCAGCAGCTCCCTCACAGATACGCAGTATTTT. It specifies CASSSLTDTQYF.

The sample holds one count of this clone. The genes are TRBV27 and TRBJ2-1, with 9 nucleotides matching TRBD2. With 3 bases clipped from V and 7 bases from J, the junction kept 7 bases outside the gene matches. The germline gives CDR1 MNHEY, CDR2 SMNVEV (reference sequence). This CDR3 is built from 15 residues. The CDR3 spells CASSFGGRAGNEQFF. The DNA of the CDR3 is TGTGCCAGCAGTTTTGGCGGGAGGGCCGGTAATGAGCAGTTCTTC.

This chain connects TRBV27 to TRBJ2-3; D possibly corresponds to TRBD1 (6 bases). Germline V gene lookup returns CDR1 MNHEY and CDR2 SMNVEV (reference sequence). Trimming left V 2 bases short and J 7 bases short, with 7 bases between. The CDR3 runs 12 residues. The CDR3 reads CASSLRGNTQYF. The CDR3 DNA follows: TGTGCCAGCAGTTTAAGGGGGAATACGCAGTATTTT.

The V and J genes are TRBV7-9 and TRBJ2-4; 9 bases fit TRBD1. Trimming cost V 5 bases and J 4 bases; bases outside gene matches: 6. Germline lookup yields CDR1 SEHNR and CDR2 FQNEAQ (reference sequence). CDR3 length: 15 residues. CDR3 loop: CASSPRQGGKNIQYF. The CDR3 nucleotides are TGTGCCAGCAGCCCCCGACAGGGGGGGAAAAACATTCAGTACTTC.

The chain recombines TRBV28 with TRBJ1-2, with D possibly TRBD1 on 6 matching bases. Per germline, CDR1 MDHEN and CDR2 SYDVKM. CDR3 size: 13 residues. The V and J ends lost 8 bases and 2 bases respectively, with 12 bases between them. CDR3 sequence (DNA): TGTGCCAGCTTGACAGGAACAAACTATGGCTACACCTTC. Protein: CASLTGTNYGYTF.

This chain uses TRBV2 with TRBJ1-1, with 10 bases identical to TRBD1. The CDR3 is 14 amino acids. With V trimmed by 6 bases and J by 6 bases, 7 bases remained unmatched. CDR1 is SNHLY and CDR2 is FYNNEI in the germline V gene. This CDR3 reads CASSRLTGGAEAFF. In DNA form, the CDR3 reads TGTGCCAGCAGCAGACTGACAGGGGGCGCTGAAGCTTTCTTT.

CDR3 sequence: CASRAGQGYGYTF. CDR3 DNA: TGTGCCAGCAGGGCGGGACAGGGGTATGGCTACACCTTC. The chain recombines TRBV12-3 or TRBV12-4 with TRBJ1-2, with 10 bases matching TRBD1. This CDR3 spans 13 amino acids. V lost 6 bases to trimming and J lost 5 bases; unmatched junction nucleotides: 3.